The 8 T cell receptor beta chains below come from one sample, sequenced in a study of CXCR3-negative and CXCR3-positive naive CD8 T cells. Findings and caveats of the study: Researchers report that CXCR3-positive naive cells carry more hydrophobic TRB CDR3s than CXCR3-negative naive cells.

The authors prepared UMI-labeled TRB cDNA libraries by 5' RACE. From the 5' RACE reads, TCRdb lists one entry per CDR3 protein and no DNA. The repertoire table contains some 120,000 distinct CDR3 sequences. These TCRs' antigens remain unknown. Input material: naive CXCR3+ CD8+ T cells from blood. As for subset: CD45RO-CCR7+CD27+CD95- naive CD8+ T cells expressing CXCR3 (TNR3+). Every receptor here comes from a human donor in good health. Some clones in this sample may be carry-over from other donors' samples.

The chain employs TRBV6-6 and TRBJ2-3. The CDR3 length is 11 residues. Germline CDR1 MNHNY, CDR2 SVGAGI (reference sequence). The CDR3 sequence: CASRTTDTQYF.

CDR3: CASSSTGSGEQFF. The chain couples TRBV5-1 to TRBJ2-1; no DNA is available, so the TRBD1 call from TCRdb remains unchecked. Germline assignment: CDR1 SGHRS and CDR2 YFSETQ. The CDR3 length is 13 residues.

The rearrangement links TRBV5-5 to TRBJ2-1; lacking DNA, the TRBD2 call made by TCRdb goes unchecked. The length of the CDR3 is 15 residues. The germline gives CDR1 SGHKS, CDR2 YYEKEE (reference sequence). The chain's CDR3 is CASSPGTSGYNEQFF.

The genes are TRBV2 and TRBJ2-3; no DNA is available, so the TRBD1 call from TCRdb remains unchecked. Per germline, CDR1 SNHLY and CDR2 FYNNEI. CDR3 length: 14 amino acids. Here the CDR3 reads CASSAGPGEDTQYF.

The chain is built from TRBV12-3 or TRBV12-4 and TRBJ2-2; TCRdb's D call of TRBD1 is untestable without DNA. The CDR3 is 16 amino acids. The CDR3 sequence: CASSNIGQGNTGELFF.

This chain uses TRBV7-6 with TRBJ2-7; TCRdb gives TRBD1 as the D gene, but with no DNA this cannot be confirmed. The germline gives CDR1 SGHVS, CDR2 FNYEAQ. The CDR3 has 16 residues. The CDR3 protein is CASSFPLGTGRYEQYF.

This chain uses TRBV10-2 with TRBJ2-1. Germline CDR1 and CDR2: WSHSY and SAAADI. The CDR3 loop spans 14 amino acids. CDR3 in amino acids: CASSESLAYNEQFF.

The chain employs TRBV28 and TRBJ2-7; without DNA, the TCRdb call of TRBD2 cannot be checked. Germline CDR1 and CDR2: MDHEN and SYDVKM. The CDR3 is 15 amino acids. The CDR3 is CASGADVSGRYEQYF.